This entry lists 19 T cell receptor beta chains sequenced from one sample in a study of naive and memory T cell subsets. Described treatment: skin biopsy from PPD injection site in Mantoux-positive individual. Cells were not sorted; total RNA input targeted roughly 1 to 1000 ng. Alpha and beta constant region primers primed reverse transcription for blood and skin samples. TCRdb re-called the UMI-ligation and nested PCR reads with MiXCR, one entry per CDR3 protein. The sample includes approximately 20,000 distinct CDR3 sequences, 9.5% of them seen just once. Sample: skin, taken from a tuberculin skin test site. The receptors originated from an adult in good health.

The chain couples TRBV10-3 to TRBJ2-3; D uncertain. CDR1 and CDR2 from the germline V gene are ENHRY and SYGVKD. This CDR3 spans 14 amino acids. Trimming removed 3 bases at V and 4 bases at J, with 11 bases between. As DNA, the CDR3 is TGTGCCATCAGTGACGGCGTAAGATCAGATACGCAGTATTTT. It codes for CAISDGVRSDTQYF.

This clonotype occurred a few times. This chain connects TRBV9 to TRBJ2-5; TRBD1 agrees at 7 bases. Germline values: CDR1 SGDLS, CDR2 YYNGEE. The junction had 1 base not matched to a gene; V was cut back by 0 bases and J by 2 bases. This CDR3 contains 14 residues. The DNA of the CDR3 is TGTGCCAGCAGCGTAGGACAGGGACAAGAGACCCAGTACTTC. Residues: CASSVGQGQETQYF.

This clonotype was detected ten times or more. The J gene is TRBJ2-7, the V gene TRBV28, with D perhaps given as TRBD1 or TRBD2 (5 bases each). Germline CDR1 reads MDHEN; CDR2 reads SYDVKM. Trimming removed 10 bases at V and 5 bases at J, with 15 bases between. The CDR3 length is 12 residues. In DNA, the CDR3 is TGTGCCACCTGCCCCTGGGACGACGAGCAGTACTTC. It encodes CATCPWDDEQYF.

The genes are TRBV5-4 and TRBJ2-3; no clear D. The V end lost 1 base, the J end lost 0 bases, and 12 bases lay between the germline ends. Germline V gene lookup returns CDR1 SGHNT and CDR2 YYREEE (reference sequence). The CDR3 covers 16 residues. CDR3 coding DNA: TGTGCCAGCAGCTTGTGGCCAGCGACCAGCACAGATACGCAGTATTTT. Its protein is CASSLWPATSTDTQYF.

About this clonotype itself: With a much larger clone just one base away, this may be a read error. The chain carries TRBV12-3 or TRBV12-4 and TRBJ2-5; D remains ambiguous. The CDR3 extends over 13 amino acids. The CDR3 loop is CASSQAAPETQNF. DNA of the CDR3: TGTGCCAGCTCCCAGGCGGCTCCGGAGACCCAGAACTTC.

This clonotype was counted ten times or more. The J gene is TRBJ2-3, the V gene TRBV18; 11 bases line up with TRBD2. The CDR3 extends over 17 amino acids. CDR1 and CDR2 from the germline V gene are KGHSH and LQKENI. Unmatched junction bases numbered 5, after V lost 3 bases and J lost 0 bases. The CDR3 nucleotides are TGTGCCAGCTCACCGCTAGCGGGGGGACCTAGCACAGATACGCAGTATTTT. Encoded protein: CASSPLAGGPSTDTQYF.

This chain connects TRBV20-1 to TRBJ2-1; D tentatively fits TRBD1 or TRBD2 (5 bases each). Trimming cost V 6 bases and J 6 bases, with 21 bases left between them. The germline gives CDR1 DFQATT, CDR2 SNEGSKA (reference sequence). This CDR3 is built from 15 residues. CDR3 DNA: TGCAGTGCCCCTCGGGGCCTTGACCCTTCCAATGAGCAGTTCTTC. Its protein product is CSAPRGLDPSNEQFF.

In this sample, this clonotype turned up many times. The gene calls are TRBV27 and TRBJ2-1; possible D gene TRBD1, 6 bases. The CDR3 covers 14 residues. V was clipped by 5 bases and J by 4 bases, with 12 bases between them. Looked up from germline, CDR1 is MNHEY and CDR2 is SMNVEV (reference sequence). The CDR3 nucleotides read TGTGCCAGCAGTATACGGACAGAATACAATGAGCAGTTCTTC. Residues: CASSIRTEYNEQFF.

This rearrangement joins TRBV11-2 to TRBJ1-1; D gene ambiguous. V lost 0 bases and J 5 bases, leaving 7 bases between the germline ends. Germline V gene data show CDR1 as SGHAT and CDR2 as FQNNGV. The CDR3 totals 13 residues. CDR3 sequence reads: CASSLEQWTEAFF. CDR3 DNA: TGTGCCAGCAGCTTAGAACAGTGGACTGAAGCTTTCTTT.

This chain joins TRBV7-2 and TRBJ1-5; D gene ambiguous. CDR3 length: 13 residues. V lost 5 bases, J lost 4 bases, and 9 bases lay in between. Looked up from germline, CDR1 is SGHTA and CDR2 is FQGNSA. CDR3 in amino acids: CASSRVGNQPQHF. The CDR3, as DNA: TGTGCCAGCAGCCGAGTAGGGAATCAGCCCCAGCATTTT.

This clonotype has a count of ten or more. The chain employs TRBV20-1 and TRBJ2-7; TRBD1 matches at 7 bases. The CDR3 extends over 13 amino acids. Germline V CDR1 and CDR2: DFQATT, SNEGSKA (reference sequence). J lost 2 bases, V lost 2 bases, and 3 bases had no gene match. The CDR3 is CSARPGTAYEQYF. The CDR3 nucleotides are TGCAGTGCTAGACCCGGGACAGCCTACGAGCAGTACTTC.

This chain uses TRBV7-6 with TRBJ2-2; 9 nucleotides align to TRBD2. CDR3 length: 16 amino acids. Germline V gene sequence: CDR1 SGHVS, CDR2 FNYEAQ. The junction had 0 bases not matched to a gene; V was cut back by 1 base and J by 0 bases. The CDR3 region has the DNA TGTGCCAGCAGCTTAGGACTAGCGGCGAACACCGGGGAGCTGTTTTTT. It translates to CASSLGLAANTGELFF.

This clonotype was recorded many times. The chain carries TRBV5-5 and TRBJ1-1; TRBD1 might be the D (5 bases). V lost 4 bases, J lost 1 base, and 11 bases lay in between. This CDR3 contains 14 residues. Germline values: CDR1 SGHKS, CDR2 YYEKEE (reference sequence). The CDR3 bases are TGTGCCAGCAGCCCAGGAGGGACGAACACTGAAGCTTTCTTT. This codes for CASSPGGTNTEAFF.

This clonotype was recorded many times. The rearrangement uses TRBV11-2 and TRBJ2-5; no firm D call. The CDR3 contains 14 residues. V was pared by 3 bases and J by 1 base, with 9 bases between. Looked up from germline, CDR1 is SGHAT and CDR2 is FQNNGV. For the CDR3, the DNA is TGTGCCAGCAGCTTTTCCAGGCTCCAAGAGACCCAGTACTTC. Its protein is CASSFSRLQETQYF.

This clonotype was observed a handful of times. The rearrangement links TRBV5-5 to TRBJ1-2; D not resolved. The V gene's germline CDR1 is SGHKS and CDR2 YYEKEE (reference sequence). The CDR3 runs 15 residues. V dropped 2 bases and J dropped 7 bases, with 18 bases sitting between them. CDR3 amino acids: CASSLSALTYIGYTF. As DNA, the CDR3 is TGTGCCAGCAGCTTATCCGCCCTTACTTACATTGGCTACACCTTC.

The gene calls are TRBV6-4 and TRBJ1-1; D is unresolved. V dropped 7 bases and J dropped 4 bases, with 16 bases sitting between them. Per the germline V gene, CDR1 is MRHNA and CDR2 is SNTAGT. The CDR3 is 14 amino acids. The CDR3 coding sequence is TGTGCCAGCACCCCGGACGTCGGCGGCACTGAAGCTTTCTTT. Residues: CASTPDVGGTEAFF.

This clonotype came up a few times. The chain links TRBV6-5 to TRBJ1-1, with D tentatively TRBD1 (6 bases). Germline V gives CDR1 MNHEY, CDR2 SVGAGI. This CDR3 has 13 residues. Trimming removed 6 bases at V and 7 bases at J, with 15 bases between. The CDR3, as DNA: TGTGCCAGCAGCAGGGGCGGTTTTCGTGAAGCTTTCTTT. It encodes CASSRGGFREAFF.

The gene calls are TRBV28 and TRBJ1-5; weak D call: TRBD1 (5 bases). Germline lookup yields CDR1 MDHEN and CDR2 SYDVKM. Trimming stripped 5 bases from V and 3 bases from J, with 8 bases between. The CDR3 totals 13 residues. CDR3 DNA: TGTGCCAGCAGTGACAGAACCAATCAGCCCCAGCATTTT. It codes for CASSDRTNQPQHF.

This clonotype occurred many times. This chain uses TRBV7-9 with TRBJ1-5, with D tentatively TRBD1 (5 bases). The CDR3 sequence is 13 residues long. Germline CDR1 and CDR2: SEHNR and FQNEAQ (reference sequence). V gave up 1 base and J gave up 8 bases, with 9 bases separating them. This CDR3 is CASSLVGTEPQHF. The CDR3 DNA reads TGTGCCAGCAGCTTAGTGGGGACGGAGCCCCAGCATTTT.